Presented here are 20 T cell receptor beta chains from one specimen sequenced in a study of vaccination and CD4 T cells after COVID-19. Cultured CD4+ T-cell DNA underwent Oncomine TCR Beta short-read sequencing. Once CD4+ T cells had been cultured, genomic DNA was extracted from them. From the PCR reads, TCRdb called clonotypes with MiXCR, one entry per CDR3 protein. The repertoire holds about 11,000 distinct CDR3 sequences, with roughly 32% as singletons. For these TCRs, the target antigens are not known. Treatment given: roughly 11-day PBMC culture with coronavirus spike peptide pools or control peptides (ViraFEST assay). Pre-COVID-19 pandemic sampling (2011-2018) yielded the unexposed donor's CD4+ T cells. Input material: CD4+ T cells from blood, cultured in vitro. The origin of the receptors is a human donor in good health.

The chain combines TRBV27 with TRBJ2-2; 16 bases fit TRBD2. This CDR3 has 17 amino acids. J gave up 4 bases and V 6 bases, and 5 bases lay outside the gene matches. Per germline, CDR1 MNHEY and CDR2 SMNVEV (reference sequence). This CDR3 reads CASRRGLAGGVTGELFF. Written as DNA, the CDR3 is TGTGCCAGCAGGCGGGGACTAGCGGGAGGGGTCACCGGGGAGCTGTTTTTT.

The genes are TRBV4-1 and TRBJ1-2, with 11 nucleotides matching TRBD1. CDR1 and CDR2 from the germline V gene are MGHRA and YSYEKL. The trim removed 1 base at V and 4 bases at J, leaving 5 bases unmatched. The CDR3 length is 16 residues. The CDR3 DNA follows: TGCGCCAGCAGCCAAGGGACAGGGGGCGCGGGCTATGGCTACACCTTC. This sequence encodes CASSQGTGGAGYGYTF.

This clonotype was detected only a few times. The chain is built from TRBV7-9 and TRBJ2-1; no reliable D call. This CDR3 has 17 amino acids. The germline V gene encodes CDR1 SEHNR and CDR2 FQNEAQ (reference sequence). V shed 5 bases and J shed 0 bases, with 17 bases lying between them. The CDR3 DNA reads TGTGCCAGCAGCCCGAGCTTATACCCTAGCTCCTACAATGAGCAGTTCTTC. Translating it yields CASSPSLYPSSYNEQFF.

This clonotype was recorded a few times. The J gene is TRBJ2-7, the V gene TRBV6-1; the D is unclear. V lost 6 bases to trimming and J lost 2 bases, with 8 bases between them. Germline assignment: CDR1 MNHNS and CDR2 SASEGT. The CDR3 spans 12 residues. CDR3 DNA sequence: TGTGCCAGCAGCACACGTCCCTACGAGCAGTACTTC. The encoded protein is CASSTRPYEQYF.

V gene TRBV30 combines with J gene TRBJ1-1; a weak D match, TRBD1 (6 bases). The germline V and J ends were trimmed by 4 bases and 1 base, with 10 bases remaining between them. CDR3 length: 13 amino acids. From germline, CDR1 is GTSNPN and CDR2 SVGIG (reference sequence). The CDR3 here is CAWTRTANTEAFF. In nucleotides, the CDR3 is TGTGCCTGGACCAGGACAGCGAACACTGAAGCTTTCTTT.

This chain links TRBV4-1 with TRBJ1-1; D unclear. The CDR3 extends over 17 amino acids. CDR1 is MGHRA, CDR2 YSYEKL, per germline. Trimming cost V 4 bases and J 0 bases, with 18 bases left between them. The CDR3 sequence: CASSPSETHGLNTEAFF. The DNA of the CDR3 is TGCGCCAGCAGCCCCAGCGAAACACACGGCTTGAACACTGAAGCTTTCTTT.

The rearrangement uses TRBV20-1 and TRBJ1-1, with D unclear. CDR3 size: 15 residues. CDR1 DFQATT and CDR2 SNEGSKA come from the germline V gene (reference sequence). The V gene lost 2 bases and the J gene lost 4 bases, with 17 bases spanning the gap. The CDR3 protein is CSARLPSSSSTEAFF. CDR3 coding DNA: TGCAGTGCTAGACTCCCCTCAAGTAGCTCCACTGAAGCTTTCTTT.

The V call is TRBV7-9, the J call TRBJ1-4; the match to TRBD1 covers 7 bases. The CDR3 runs 14 residues. Germline assignment: CDR1 SEHNR and CDR2 FQNEAQ (reference sequence). The V and J ends lost 5 bases and 2 bases, in that order; junction bases with no gene match: 2. The CDR3 DNA reads as TGTGCCAGCAGCCGCAGGGGGACTAATGAAAAACTGTTTTTT. Amino acids: CASSRRGTNEKLFF. The complete variable domain, with remaining parts taken from reference TRBV7-9 and TRBJ1-4, reads DTGVSQNPRHKITKRGQNVTFRCDPISEHNRLYWYRQTLGQGPEFLTYFQNEAQLEKSRLLSDRFSAERPKGSFSTLEIQRTEQGDSAMYLCASSRRGTNEKLFFGSGTQLSVL.

This chain links TRBV28 with TRBJ2-1; 11 bases are shared with TRBD2. Trimming removed 7 bases from V and 6 bases from J; junction bases left unmatched: 20. There are 19 residues in the CDR3. The germline CDR1 and CDR2 sequences are MDHEN and SYDVKM. CDR3 sequence (DNA): TGTGCCAGCACCTCCGGGACAGGGCTACTAGCGGGAGCGGGCAATGAGCAGTTCTTC. It specifies CASTSGTGLLAGAGNEQFF.

The V call is TRBV7-3, the J call TRBJ2-6; TRBD1 agrees at 7 bases. V was clipped by 5 bases and J by 4 bases; unmatched bases: 5. The CDR3 has 15 residues. CDR1 SGHTA and CDR2 FQGTGA come from the germline V gene. CDR3 protein: CASSVGTAGANVLTF. The CDR3 bases are TGTGCCAGCAGCGTAGGGACAGCCGGGGCCAACGTCCTGACTTTC.

J is TRBJ2-7 and V is TRBV25-1; TRBD2 aligns across 11 bases. There are 14 residues in the CDR3. Germline CDR1 reads MGHDK; CDR2 reads SYGVNS. The trim removed 4 bases at V and 4 bases at J, leaving 3 bases unmatched. CDR3 region: CASSGTSGPYEQYF. Here the CDR3 DNA reads TGTGCCAGCAGTGGGACTAGCGGGCCTTACGAGCAGTACTTC.

This clonotype showed up just a few times. The rearrangement joins TRBV7-8 to TRBJ2-7; 8 nucleotides align to TRBD1. CDR3 length: 15 amino acids. Germline CDR1 is SGHVS and CDR2 is FQNEAQ. J lost 6 bases, V lost 3 bases, and 10 bases had no gene match. CDR3 nucleotides: TGTGCCAGCAGCTTCGGGGAGACAGGGGTTACCGAGCAGTACTTC. Translation gives CASSFGETGVTEQYF.

The rearrangement joins TRBV29-1 to TRBJ1-4; the D gene is possibly TRBD1 (5 bases). Trimming took 7 bases from V and 6 from J, leaving 12 bases between them. Germline V CDR1 and CDR2: SQVTM, ANQGSEA. This CDR3 region has 12 residues. As DNA, the CDR3 is TGCAGCGCCCGGGGGACGGATGAAAAACTGTTTTTT. Residues: CSARGTDEKLFF.

This clonotype has more than one count but fewer than ten. The genes are TRBV6-1 and TRBJ2-3; TRBD2 agrees at 10 bases. The V gene end was trimmed by 6 bases and the J gene end by 3 bases; junction bases not matched to a gene: 3. This CDR3 has 14 amino acids. The germline V gene has CDR1 MNHNS and CDR2 SASEGT. DNA of the CDR3: TGTGCCAGCAGACAGCGGGAGGGGACAGATACGCAGTATTTT. Amino acid sequence: CASRQREGTDTQYF.

Only a few counts were recorded for this clonotype. V usage is TRBV6-2 or TRBV6-3 and J usage is TRBJ2-2, with 10 nucleotides matching TRBD2. Germline V gene sequence: CDR1 MNHEY, CDR2 SVGEGT. CDR3 size: 15 residues. With V trimmed by 6 bases and J by 5 bases, 6 bases remained unmatched. CDR3 DNA sequence: TGTGCCAGCAGGCTAGCGGGAGTGAGGACCGGGGAGCTGTTTTTT. It yields the protein CASRLAGVRTGELFF.

This rearrangement joins TRBV28 to TRBJ2-7, with 7 bases matching TRBD2. This CDR3 contains 14 residues. J was trimmed by 9 bases and V by 6 bases; bases with no gene match: 14. CDR1 MDHEN and CDR2 SYDVKM come from the germline V gene. CDR3 loop: CASSLGKFSGTQYF. For the CDR3, the DNA is TGTGCCAGCAGCTTGGGGAAATTCAGCGGGACGCAGTACTTC.

V gene TRBV19 combines with J gene TRBJ2-7, with D possibly matching TRBD1 (6 bases). Germline V CDR1 and CDR2: LNHDA, SQIVND (reference sequence). The CDR3 is 14 residues long. Trimming left V 4 bases short and J 5 bases short, with 15 bases between. The CDR3 DNA follows: TGTGCCAGTAGTAGCTACAGGGTTTTCCACGAGCAGTACTTC. Protein sequence: CASSSYRVFHEQYF.

This clonotype was counted a few times. CDR3 loop: CSARDPGPETQYF. CDR3 DNA: TGCAGTGCTAGAGATCCAGGGCCGGAGACCCAGTACTTC. The chain couples TRBV20-1 to TRBJ2-5, with D tentatively TRBD1 (5 bases). The ends were cut back, 0 bases at V and 5 bases at J, with 10 bases in the middle. The CDR3 runs 13 residues. CDR1 DFQATT and CDR2 SNEGSKA come from the germline V gene (reference sequence).

This clonotype was observed a few times. The chain recombines TRBV7-2 with TRBJ1-2, with D perhaps matching TRBD1 (5 bases). This CDR3 comprises 17 residues. Trimming removed 5 bases at V and 2 bases at J, with 21 bases between. Germline assignment: CDR1 SGHTA and CDR2 FQGNSA. The CDR3 nucleotides are TGTGCCAGCAGCCCCGGACACGGCCGTAATGCCAACTATGGCTACACCTTC. This codes for CASSPGHGRNANYGYTF.

The chain combines TRBV20-1 with TRBJ2-1; a possible D gene is TRBD2 (5 bases). Germline V gives CDR1 DFQATT, CDR2 SNEGSKA (reference sequence). The CDR3 is 15 residues long. V was shortened by 3 bases and J by 1 base, with 13 bases between the two germline ends. In nucleotides, the CDR3 is TGCAGTGCTAGTCAGGAAACTAGGTCCTACAATGAGCAGTTCTTC. It encodes CSASQETRSYNEQFF.